The clone carrying this TCR beta chain was seen ten or more times. The antigen remains undetermined. The source of the sample is a study of blood T cells in healthy people across ages. Study-wide points: Across samples, TCR beta diversity tracked strongly with naive T cell percentage.

CDR1 and CDR2 (germline): MNHNS, SASEGT. This CDR3 comprises 14 residues. Trimming took off 5 bases at V and 6 bases at J, with 14 bases between the two ends. PCR was performed a second time for 7 to 11 cycles using a sample-barcoded 5' primer and a J-beta primer mix. TCRdb recomputed calls from the 5' RACE reads with MiXCR, one row per CDR3 protein. The table shows about 930,000 distinct CDR3 sequences, with approximately 32% occurring only once. Caucasian individuals from Russia who were healthy and aged 6 to 90 acted as donors. Separately, the same data were catalogued under a study of T cells of mothers and their children. This second study notes: For cDNA synthesis, the complete extracted RNA was used (about 1.4 ug per 15 ul).

This TCR was sampled from a middle-aged woman in good health. The chain recombines TRBV6-1 with TRBJ2-4, with D perhaps matching TRBD1 (6 bases). Sequencing was carried out using blood. The CDR3 nucleotides are TGTGCCAGCAGTAGACCCGGGACAATAAACATTCAGTACTTC. This sequence encodes CASSRPGTINIQYF.